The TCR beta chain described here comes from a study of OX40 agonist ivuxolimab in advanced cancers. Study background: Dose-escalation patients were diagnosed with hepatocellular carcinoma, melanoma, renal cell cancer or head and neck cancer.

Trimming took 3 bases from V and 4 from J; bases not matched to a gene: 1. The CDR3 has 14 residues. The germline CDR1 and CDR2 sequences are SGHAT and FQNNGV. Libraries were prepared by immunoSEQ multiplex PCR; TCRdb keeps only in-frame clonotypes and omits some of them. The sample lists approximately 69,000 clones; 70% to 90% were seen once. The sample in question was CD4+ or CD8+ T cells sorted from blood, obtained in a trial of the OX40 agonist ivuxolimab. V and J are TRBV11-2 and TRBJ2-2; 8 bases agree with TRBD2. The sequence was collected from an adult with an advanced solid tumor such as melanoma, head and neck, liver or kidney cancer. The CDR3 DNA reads TGTGCCAGCAGCTTCGGGGGGGGCACCGGGGAGCTGTTTTTT. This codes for CASSFGGGTGELFF. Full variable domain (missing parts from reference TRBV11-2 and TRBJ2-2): EAGVAQSPRYKIIEKRQSVAFWCNPISGHATLYWYQQILGQGPKLLIQFQNNGVVDDSQLPKDRFSAERLKGVDSTLKIQPAKLEDSAVYLCASSFGGGTGELFFGEGSRLTVL.